This T cell receptor (beta chain) was sequenced during a study of a mutant IDH1 vaccine in newly diagnosed glioma. Study-wide context: Sex distribution of treated patients was about 60% male and roughly 40% female; mean age was about 40 years. Earlier treatment was radiotherapy, temozolomide, or both, with most getting both.

Germline V lookup: CDR1 LNHNV, CDR2 YYDKDF (reference sequence). There are 18 residues in the CDR3. The V segment lost 0 bases and the J segment 4 bases; nucleotides outside the gene matches: 8. As regards this clone: Its specificity is unknown.

Study-wide results and limits: The vaccine induced immune responses, and these occurred in about 95% of patients.

Using immunoSEQ multiplex PCR, the repertoire was profiled, and TCRdb retains in-frame clones only, with some absent. The sample carries more than 45,000 clones, more than 70% recorded once. Time point defined: week 35, safety follow-up. With topical imiquimod, each dose of the vaccine consisted of 300 ug of mutant IDH1 20-mer peptide. Across weeks 1, 3, 5, 7, 11, 15, 19 and 23, patients received a vaccination each time, eight in all. The sequences come from PBMCs, collected from a glioma patient whose treatment included an IDH1 peptide vaccine. This sequence was found in a woman aged 40-49 years with glioma. This chain connects TRBV15 to TRBJ2-5, with 13 bases matching TRBD2. The CDR3, as DNA: TGTGCCACCAGCAGAGATCCAACTAGCGGGGGGGGGAGAGAGACCCAGTACTTC. This gives the protein CATSRDPTSGGGRETQYF.